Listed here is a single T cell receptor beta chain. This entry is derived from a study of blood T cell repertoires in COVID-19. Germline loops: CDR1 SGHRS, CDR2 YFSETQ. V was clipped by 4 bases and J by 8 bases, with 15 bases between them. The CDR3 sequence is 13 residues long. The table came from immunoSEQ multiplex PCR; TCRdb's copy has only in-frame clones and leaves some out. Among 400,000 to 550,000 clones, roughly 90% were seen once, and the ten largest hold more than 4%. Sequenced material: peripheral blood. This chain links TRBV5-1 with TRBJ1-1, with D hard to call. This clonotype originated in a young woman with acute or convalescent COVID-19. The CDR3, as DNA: TGCGCCAGCAGCCAGTCGGGAGGACTCGAAGCTTTCTTT. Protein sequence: CASSQSGGLEAFF.